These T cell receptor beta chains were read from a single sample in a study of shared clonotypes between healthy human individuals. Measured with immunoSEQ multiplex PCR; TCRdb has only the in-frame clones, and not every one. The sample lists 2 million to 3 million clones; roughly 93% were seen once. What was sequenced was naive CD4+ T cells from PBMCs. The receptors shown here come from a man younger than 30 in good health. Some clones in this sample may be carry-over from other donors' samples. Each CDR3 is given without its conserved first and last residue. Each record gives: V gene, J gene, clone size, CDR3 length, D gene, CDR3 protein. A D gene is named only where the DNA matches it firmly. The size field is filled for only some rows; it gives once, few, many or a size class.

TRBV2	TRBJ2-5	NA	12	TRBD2	ASSEASGGETQY
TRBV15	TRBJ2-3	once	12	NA	ATAGLPGVDTQY
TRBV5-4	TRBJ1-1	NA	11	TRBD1	ASSLGQDTEAF
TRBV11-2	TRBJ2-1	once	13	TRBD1	ASSLDGQGVNEQF
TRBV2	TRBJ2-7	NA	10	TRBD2	ASMGGRYEQY
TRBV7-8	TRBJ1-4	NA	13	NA	ASSLALATNEKLF
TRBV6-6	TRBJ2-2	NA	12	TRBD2	ASSSWTSTGELF
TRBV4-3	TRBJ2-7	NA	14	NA	ASSQTGFRDSYEQY
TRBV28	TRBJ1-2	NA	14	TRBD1	ASSSATGGEIGGYT
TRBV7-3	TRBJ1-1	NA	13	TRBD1	ASSPGTGRSTEAF
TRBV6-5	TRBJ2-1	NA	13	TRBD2	ASRRAGADYNEQF
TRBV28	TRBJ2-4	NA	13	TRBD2	ASNEREATKNIQY
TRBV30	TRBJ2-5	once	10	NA	AWSRQQETQY
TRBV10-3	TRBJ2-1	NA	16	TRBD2	AISYDLRTSGRRNEQF
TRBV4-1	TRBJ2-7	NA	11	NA	ASSLRRDYEQY
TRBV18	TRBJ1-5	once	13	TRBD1	ASSPTGTGGWPQH
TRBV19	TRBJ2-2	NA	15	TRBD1	ASSSGTGVGNTGELF
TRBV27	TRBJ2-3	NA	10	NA	ASSFSTDTQY
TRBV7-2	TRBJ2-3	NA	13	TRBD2	ASSAASGSGPTQY
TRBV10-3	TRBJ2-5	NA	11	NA	AMTPGRGETQY
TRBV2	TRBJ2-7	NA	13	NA	ASSQSSGSSYEQY
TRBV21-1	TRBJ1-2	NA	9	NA	ASSGSQDYT
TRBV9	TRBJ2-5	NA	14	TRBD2	ASSATPGLAWETQY
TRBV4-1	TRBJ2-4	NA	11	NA	ASSPTGGDIQY
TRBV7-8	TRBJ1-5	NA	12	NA	ASSPRGADQPQH
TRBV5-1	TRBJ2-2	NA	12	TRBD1	ASSFSTGGGELF
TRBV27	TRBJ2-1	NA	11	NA	ASSRRKEREQF
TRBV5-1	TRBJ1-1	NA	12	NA	ASSLEDLTIEAF
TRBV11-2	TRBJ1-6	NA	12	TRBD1	ASRPGQGNSPLH
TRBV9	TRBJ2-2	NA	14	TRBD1	ASSSGTAIYTGELF